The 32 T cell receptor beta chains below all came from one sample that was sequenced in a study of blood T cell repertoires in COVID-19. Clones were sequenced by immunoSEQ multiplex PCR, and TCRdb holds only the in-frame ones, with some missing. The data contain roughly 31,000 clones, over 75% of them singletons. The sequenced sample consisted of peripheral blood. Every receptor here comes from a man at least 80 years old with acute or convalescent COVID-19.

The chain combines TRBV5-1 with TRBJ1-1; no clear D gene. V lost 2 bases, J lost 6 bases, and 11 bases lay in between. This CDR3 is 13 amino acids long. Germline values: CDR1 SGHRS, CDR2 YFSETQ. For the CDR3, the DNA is TGCGCCAGCAGCTTCCGGGCGGAGGCTGAAGCTTTCTTT. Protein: CASSFRAEAEAFF.

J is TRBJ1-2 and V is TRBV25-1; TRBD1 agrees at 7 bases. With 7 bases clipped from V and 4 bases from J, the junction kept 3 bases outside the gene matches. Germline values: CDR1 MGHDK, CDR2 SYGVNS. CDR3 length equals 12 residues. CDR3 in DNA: TGTGCCAGCAATCAGGGGGGCTATGGCTACACCTTC. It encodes CASNQGGYGYTF.

The CDR3 is CATGPSTDTQYF. As DNA, the CDR3 is TGTGCCACTGGCCCGAGCACAGATACGCAGTATTTT. This chain links TRBV24-1 with TRBJ2-3; D is ambiguous. This CDR3 region has 12 residues. V shed 10 bases and J shed 0 bases, with 7 bases lying between them. The germline V gene has CDR1 KGHDR and CDR2 SFDVKD.

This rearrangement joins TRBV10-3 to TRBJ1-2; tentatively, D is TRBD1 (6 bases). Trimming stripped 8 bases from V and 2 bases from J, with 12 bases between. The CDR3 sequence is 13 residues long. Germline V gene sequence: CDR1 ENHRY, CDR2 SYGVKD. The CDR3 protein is CAIGRTANYGYTF. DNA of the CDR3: TGTGCCATCGGTAGGACAGCAAACTATGGCTACACCTTC.

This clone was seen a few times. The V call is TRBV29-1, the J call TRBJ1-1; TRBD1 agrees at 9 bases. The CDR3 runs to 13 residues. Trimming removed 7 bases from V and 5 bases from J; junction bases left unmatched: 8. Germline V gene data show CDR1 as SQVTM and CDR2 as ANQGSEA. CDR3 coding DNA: TGCAGCGCAGGACAGGGGAGGGGAACTGAAGCTTTCTTT. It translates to CSAGQGRGTEAFF.

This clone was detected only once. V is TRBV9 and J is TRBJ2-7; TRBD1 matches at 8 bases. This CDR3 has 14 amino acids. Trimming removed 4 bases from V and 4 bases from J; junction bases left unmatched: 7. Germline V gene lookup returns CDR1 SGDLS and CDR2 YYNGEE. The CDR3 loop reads CASSFRDRSYEQYF. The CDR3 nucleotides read TGTGCCAGCAGCTTCCGGGACAGGAGTTACGAGCAGTACTTC. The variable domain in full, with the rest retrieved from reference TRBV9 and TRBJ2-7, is DSGVTQTPKHLITATGQRVTLRCSPRSGDLSVYWYQQSLDQGLQFLIQYYNGEERAKGNILERFSAQQFPDLHSELNLSSLELGDSALYFCASSFRDRSYEQYFGPGTRLTVT.

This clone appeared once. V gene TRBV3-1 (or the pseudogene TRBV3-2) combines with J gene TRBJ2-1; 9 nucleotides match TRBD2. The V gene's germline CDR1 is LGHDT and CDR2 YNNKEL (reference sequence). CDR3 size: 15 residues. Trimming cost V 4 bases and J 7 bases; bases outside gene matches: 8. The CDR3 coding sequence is TGTGCCAGCAGCCCAACAGCGGGGGGCCTTAATGAGCAGTTCTTC. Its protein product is CASSPTAGGLNEQFF.

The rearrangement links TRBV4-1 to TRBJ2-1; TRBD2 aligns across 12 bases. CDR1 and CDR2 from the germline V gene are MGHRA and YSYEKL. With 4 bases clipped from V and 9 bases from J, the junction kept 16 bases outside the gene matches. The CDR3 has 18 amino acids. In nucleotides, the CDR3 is TGCGCCAGCAGCCCGTATTTAACTAGCGGGGGGCAGGCTAGTGAGCAGTTCTTC. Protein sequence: CASSPYLTSGGQASEQFF.

Written as DNA, the CDR3 is TGCGCCAGCAGCTTGGCCGGCGTCGGAGCTAACACTGAAGCTTTCTTT. Its translation: CASSLAGVGANTEAFF. This chain links TRBV5-1 with TRBJ1-1, with D hard to call. The CDR3 runs 16 residues. The V end lost 0 bases, the J end lost 2 bases, and 14 bases lay between the germline ends. Germline CDR1 is SGHRS and CDR2 is YFSETQ.

The CDR3: CASSPVGGNNEKLFF. As DNA, the CDR3 is TGTGCCAGCAGCCCTGTTGGGGGGAATAATGAAAAACTGTTTTTT. This sequence joins TRBV28 and TRBJ1-4; possible D gene TRBD1, 5 bases. There are 15 residues in the CDR3. Germline V lookup: CDR1 MDHEN, CDR2 SYDVKM. Trimming left V 6 bases short and J 4 bases short, with 15 bases between.

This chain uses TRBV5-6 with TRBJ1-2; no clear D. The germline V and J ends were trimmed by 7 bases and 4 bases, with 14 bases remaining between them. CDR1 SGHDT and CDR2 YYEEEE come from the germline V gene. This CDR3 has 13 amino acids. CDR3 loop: CASQDGLSYGYTF. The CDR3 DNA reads TGTGCCAGCCAGGACGGACTGAGCTATGGCTACACCTTC.

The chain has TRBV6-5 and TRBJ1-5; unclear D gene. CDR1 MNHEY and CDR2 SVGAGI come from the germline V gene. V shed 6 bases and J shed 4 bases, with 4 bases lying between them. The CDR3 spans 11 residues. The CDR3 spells CASRQNQPQHF. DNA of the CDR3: TGTGCCAGCAGACAGAATCAGCCCCAGCATTTT.

The DNA of the CDR3 is TGTGCCAGCAGCTTAACTAGCGGATACAATGAGCAGTTCTTC. As protein: CASSLTSGYNEQFF. The V and J genes are TRBV11-2 and TRBJ2-1; TRBD2 aligns across 8 bases. CDR3 length equals 14 residues. Trimming removed 2 bases from V and 4 bases from J; junction bases left unmatched: 1. Germline loops: CDR1 SGHAT, CDR2 FQNNGV.

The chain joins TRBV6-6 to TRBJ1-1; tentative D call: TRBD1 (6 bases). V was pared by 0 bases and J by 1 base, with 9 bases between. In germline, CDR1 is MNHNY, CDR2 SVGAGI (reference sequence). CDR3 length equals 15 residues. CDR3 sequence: CASSYSQGRNTEAFF. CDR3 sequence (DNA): TGTGCCAGCAGTTACTCGCAGGGGCGGAACACTGAAGCTTTCTTT.

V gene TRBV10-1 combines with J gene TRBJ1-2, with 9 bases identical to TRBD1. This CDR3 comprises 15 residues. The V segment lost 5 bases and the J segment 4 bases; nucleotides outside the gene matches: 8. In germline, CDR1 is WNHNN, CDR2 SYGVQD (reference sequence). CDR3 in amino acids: CASSQGTGWTYGYTF. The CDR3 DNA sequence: TGCGCCAGCAGTCAAGGGACAGGGTGGACCTATGGCTACACCTTC.

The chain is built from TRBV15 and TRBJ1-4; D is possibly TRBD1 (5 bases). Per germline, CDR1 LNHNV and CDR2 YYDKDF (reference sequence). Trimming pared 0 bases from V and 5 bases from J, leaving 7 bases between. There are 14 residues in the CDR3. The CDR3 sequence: CATSRDRANEKLFF. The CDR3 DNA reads TGTGCCACCAGCAGAGACAGGGCAAATGAAAAACTGTTTTTT.

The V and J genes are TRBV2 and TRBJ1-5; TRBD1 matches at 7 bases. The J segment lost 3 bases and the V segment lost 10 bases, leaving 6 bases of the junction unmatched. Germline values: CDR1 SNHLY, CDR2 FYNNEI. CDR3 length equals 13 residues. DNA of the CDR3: TGTGCCACCGCGACAGGGCCCAATCAGCCCCAGCATTTT. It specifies CATATGPNQPQHF.

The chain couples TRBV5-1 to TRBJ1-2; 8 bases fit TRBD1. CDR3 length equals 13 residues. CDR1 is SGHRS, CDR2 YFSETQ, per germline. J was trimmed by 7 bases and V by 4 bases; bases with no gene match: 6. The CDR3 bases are TGCGCCAGCAGCGCCTCGACAGGGGTTGGCTACACCTTC. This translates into CASSASTGVGYTF.

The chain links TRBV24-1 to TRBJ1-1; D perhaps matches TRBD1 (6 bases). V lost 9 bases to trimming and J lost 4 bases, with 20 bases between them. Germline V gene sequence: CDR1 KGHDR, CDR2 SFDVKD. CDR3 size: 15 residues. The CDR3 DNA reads TGTGCCACCGGGTTCTACAGGGTATCGGTCACTGAAGCTTTCTTT. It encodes CATGFYRVSVTEAFF.

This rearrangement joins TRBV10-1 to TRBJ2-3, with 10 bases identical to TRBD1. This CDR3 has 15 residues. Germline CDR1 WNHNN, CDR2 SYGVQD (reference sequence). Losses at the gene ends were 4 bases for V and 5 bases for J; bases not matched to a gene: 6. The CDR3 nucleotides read TGCGCCAGCAGTGGAGACAGGGGGCTAGGAGATACGCAGTATTTT. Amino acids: CASSGDRGLGDTQYF.

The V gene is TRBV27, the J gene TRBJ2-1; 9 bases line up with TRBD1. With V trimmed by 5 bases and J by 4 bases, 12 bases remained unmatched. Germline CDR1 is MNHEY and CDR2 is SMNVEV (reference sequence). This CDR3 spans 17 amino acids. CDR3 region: CASSPGTGHFSYNEQFF. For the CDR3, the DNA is TGTGCCAGCAGTCCGGGGACAGGGCACTTCAGTTACAATGAGCAGTTCTTC.

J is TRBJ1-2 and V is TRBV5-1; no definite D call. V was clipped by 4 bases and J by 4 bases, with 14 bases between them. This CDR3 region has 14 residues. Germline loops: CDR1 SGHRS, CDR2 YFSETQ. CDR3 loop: CASSLLALSYGYTF. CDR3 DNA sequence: TGCGCCAGCAGCCTATTAGCGCTTTCCTATGGCTACACCTTC.

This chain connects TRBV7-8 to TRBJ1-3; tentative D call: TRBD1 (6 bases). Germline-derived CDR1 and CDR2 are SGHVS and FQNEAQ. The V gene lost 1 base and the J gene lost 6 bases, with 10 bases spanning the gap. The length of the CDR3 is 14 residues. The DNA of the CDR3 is TGTGCCAGCAGCTTAGACAGGGTTGTAAACACCATATATTTT. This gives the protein CASSLDRVVNTIYF.

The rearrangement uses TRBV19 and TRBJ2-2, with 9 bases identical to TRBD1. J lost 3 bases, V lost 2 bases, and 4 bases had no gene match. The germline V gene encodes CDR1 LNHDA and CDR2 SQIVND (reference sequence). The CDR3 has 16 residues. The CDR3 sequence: CASSIPGQGDTGELFF. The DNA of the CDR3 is TGTGCCAGTAGTATACCGGGACAGGGTGACACCGGGGAGCTGTTTTTT.

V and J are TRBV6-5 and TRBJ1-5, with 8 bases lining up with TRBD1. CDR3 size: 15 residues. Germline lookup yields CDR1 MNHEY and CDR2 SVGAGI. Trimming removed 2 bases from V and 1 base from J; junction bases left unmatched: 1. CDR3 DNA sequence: TGTGCCAGCAGTTACCGGACAGGGAGCAATCAGCCCCAGCATTTT. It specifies CASSYRTGSNQPQHF.

The CDR3 sequence: CASSQSPGQGAVTQYF. The CDR3, as DNA: TGTGCCAGCAGCCAATCCCCGGGACAGGGGGCGGTGACCCAGTACTTC. The gene calls are TRBV4-2 and TRBJ2-5, with 12 bases fitting TRBD1. CDR3 length: 16 residues. V was clipped by 2 bases and J by 7 bases; unmatched bases: 8. The germline V gene encodes CDR1 LGHNA and CDR2 YNFKEQ.

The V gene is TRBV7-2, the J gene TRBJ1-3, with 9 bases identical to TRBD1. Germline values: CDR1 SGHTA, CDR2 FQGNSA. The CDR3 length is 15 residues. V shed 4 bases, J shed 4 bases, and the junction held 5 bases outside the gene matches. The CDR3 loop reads CASSWRTGEGNTIYF. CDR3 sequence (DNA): TGTGCCAGCAGCTGGCGGACAGGGGAAGGAAACACCATATATTTT.

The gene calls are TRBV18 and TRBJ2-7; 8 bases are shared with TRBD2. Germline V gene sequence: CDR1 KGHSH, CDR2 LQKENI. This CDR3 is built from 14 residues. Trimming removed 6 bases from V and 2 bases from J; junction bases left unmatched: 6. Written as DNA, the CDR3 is TGTGCCAGCTCGATAGGACTAGCCCCCTACGAGCAGTACTTC. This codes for CASSIGLAPYEQYF.

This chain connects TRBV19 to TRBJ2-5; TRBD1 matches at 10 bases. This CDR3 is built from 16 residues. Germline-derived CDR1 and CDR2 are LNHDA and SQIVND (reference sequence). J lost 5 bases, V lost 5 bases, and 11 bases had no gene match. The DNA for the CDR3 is TGTGCCAGTAGTCGGGGACAGGGGAGTTTTAGGGAGACCCAGTACTTC. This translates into CASSRGQGSFRETQYF.

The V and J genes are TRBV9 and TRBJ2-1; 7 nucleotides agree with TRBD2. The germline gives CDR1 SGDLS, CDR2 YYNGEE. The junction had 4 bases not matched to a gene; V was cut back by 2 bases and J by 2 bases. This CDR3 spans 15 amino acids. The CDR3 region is CASSVGGGTYNEQFF. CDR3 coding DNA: TGTGCCAGCAGCGTTGGGGGGGGAACCTACAATGAGCAGTTCTTC. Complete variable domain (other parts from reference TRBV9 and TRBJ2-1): DSGVTQTPKHLITATGQRVTLRCSPRSGDLSVYWYQQSLDQGLQFLIQYYNGEERAKGNILERFSAQQFPDLHSELNLSSLELGDSALYFCASSVGGGTYNEQFFGPGTRLTVL.

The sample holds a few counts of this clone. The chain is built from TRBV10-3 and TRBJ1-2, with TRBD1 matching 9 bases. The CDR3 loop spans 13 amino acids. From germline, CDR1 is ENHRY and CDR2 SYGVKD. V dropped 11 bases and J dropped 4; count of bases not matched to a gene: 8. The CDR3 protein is CALQRDRAYGYTF. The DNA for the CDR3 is TGTGCCCTGCAGCGGGACAGGGCCTATGGCTACACCTTC.

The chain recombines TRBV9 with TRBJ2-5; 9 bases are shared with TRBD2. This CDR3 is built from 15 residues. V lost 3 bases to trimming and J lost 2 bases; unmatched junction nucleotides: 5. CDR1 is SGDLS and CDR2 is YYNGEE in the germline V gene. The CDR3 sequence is CASSATTSGQETQYF. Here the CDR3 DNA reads TGTGCCAGCAGCGCGACGACTAGCGGTCAAGAGACCCAGTACTTC.